One and the same sample provided the 25 T cell receptor beta chains below, sequenced in a study of pediatric ulcerative colitis. Clones were read by immunoSEQ multiplex PCR, and TCRdb kept only the in-frame ones, dropping some. The profile shows 65,000 or so clones, about 86% of them singletons. Sequenced: blood. The receptors were gathered from a boy younger than 18 with severe ulcerative colitis.

The J gene is TRBJ1-4, the V gene TRBV4-2, with TRBD1 matching over 8 bases. The germline V gene has CDR1 LGHNA and CDR2 YNFKEQ. J lost 7 bases, V lost 5 bases, and 6 bases had no gene match. This CDR3 contains 14 residues. In DNA form, the CDR3 reads TGTGCCAGCAGCGACACAGGGGGGAGTGAAAAACTGTTTTTT. Its protein product is CASSDTGGSEKLFF.

The chain recombines TRBV30 with TRBJ1-2; D remains ambiguous. This CDR3 is built from 14 residues. The V end lost 2 bases, the J end lost 8 bases, and 18 bases lay between the germline ends. Germline V gene sequence: CDR1 GTSNPN, CDR2 SVGIG (reference sequence). The CDR3 region is CAWSQELYPGGYTF. The CDR3 DNA reads TGTGCCTGGAGTCAGGAACTATACCCGGGCGGCTACACCTTC.

This sequence joins TRBV6-6 and TRBJ2-1; the D is unclear. The CDR3 is made up of 15 amino acids. Between the trimmed V and J ends, which lost 2 bases and 8 bases, there was a span of 16 bases. The V gene's germline CDR1 is MNHNY and CDR2 SVGAGI (reference sequence). The CDR3, as DNA: TGTGCCAGCAGTTACCGCTCCCTGGGTAATGATGAGCAGTTCTTC. As protein: CASSYRSLGNDEQFF.

V and J are TRBV11-3 and TRBJ2-1; 10 bases fit TRBD1. Germline V gene sequence: CDR1 SGHNT, CDR2 YENEEA. With 5 bases clipped from V and 6 bases from J, the junction kept 7 bases outside the gene matches. The CDR3 is 15 residues long. CDR3 amino acids: CASSRPGQGSNEQFF. CDR3 bases: TGTGCCAGCAGCCGACCGGGACAGGGGAGCAATGAGCAGTTCTTC.

J is TRBJ2-3 and V is TRBV4-3; 7 positions match TRBD1. The germline gives CDR1 LGHNA, CDR2 YSLEER. J lost 4 bases, V lost 3 bases, and 7 bases had no gene match. CDR3 length: 15 residues. CDR3 residues: CASSQGRGKADTQYF. The CDR3 coding sequence is TGCGCCAGCAGCCAGGGCAGGGGGAAGGCAGATACGCAGTATTTT.

The V and J genes are TRBV10-3 and TRBJ1-1; D unclear. Trimming left V 7 bases short and J 5 bases short, with 14 bases between. Per the germline V gene, CDR1 is ENHRY and CDR2 is SYGVKD. CDR3 length equals 13 residues. The CDR3 reads CAIKAAGGTEAFF. CDR3 bases: TGTGCCATCAAGGCGGCCGGCGGGACTGAAGCTTTCTTT.

This chain joins TRBV7-9 and TRBJ2-3; 10 bases agree with TRBD2. This CDR3 region has 17 residues. The V segment lost 1 base and the J segment 2 bases; nucleotides outside the gene matches: 6. Germline loops: CDR1 SEHNR, CDR2 FQNEAQ (reference sequence). CDR3 loop: CASSLGLSGRATDTQYF. In DNA, the CDR3 is TGTGCCAGCAGCTTAGGACTAAGCGGGAGGGCCACAGATACGCAGTATTTT.

V and J are TRBV7-6 and TRBJ2-1; D is unclear. CDR1 and CDR2 (germline): SGHVS, FNYEAQ. V lost 0 bases and J lost 8, with 11 bases in between. The CDR3 spans 14 residues. Here the CDR3 DNA reads TGTGCCAGCAGCTTAGCGGTAGTTGACCATGAGCAGTTCTTC. Amino acid sequence: CASSLAVVDHEQFF.

The gene calls are TRBV2 and TRBJ2-7; D unclear. Per germline, CDR1 SNHLY and CDR2 FYNNEI. The CDR3 consists of 12 residues. Between the trimmed V and J ends, which lost 1 base and 12 bases, there was a span of 13 bases. The CDR3 sequence: CASSEGPKGTYF. The CDR3 coding sequence is TGTGCCAGCAGTGAAGGGCCTAAGGGTACGTACTTC. The full variable domain, in which reference TRBV2 and TRBJ2-7 provide the parts outside the CDR3, is EPEVTQTPSHQVTQMGQEVILRCVPISNHLYFYWYRQILGQKVEFLVSFYNNEISEKSEIFDDQFSVERPDGSNFTLKIRSTKLEDSAMYFCASSEGPKGTYFGPGTRLTVT.

The sample holds a few counts of this clone. This rearrangement joins TRBV2 to TRBJ1-2; D is ambiguous. Deletions cut 10 bases from V and 0 bases from J, with 12 bases between. CDR1 and CDR2 (germline): SNHLY, FYNNEI. The CDR3 is 13 residues long. This chain's CDR3 is CATRERANYGYTF. The CDR3 nucleotides are TGTGCCACCCGGGAAAGGGCTAACTATGGCTACACCTTC.

The CDR3 is CASSLGLAGAYEQYF. CDR3 DNA sequence: TGTGCCAGCAGCTTAGGGCTAGCGGGAGCCTACGAGCAGTACTTC. The J gene is TRBJ2-7, the V gene TRBV7-9, with 10 bases fitting TRBD2. This CDR3 has 15 amino acids. J was trimmed by 2 bases and V by 1 base; bases with no gene match: 2. Per the germline V gene, CDR1 is SEHNR and CDR2 is FQNEAQ (reference sequence).

The V and J genes are TRBV7-6 and TRBJ2-5; D call uncertain. The germline CDR1 and CDR2 sequences are SGHVS and FNYEAQ. This CDR3 has 13 amino acids. With 0 bases removed from V and 1 base from J, the gap between germline ends came to 3 bases. Written as DNA, the CDR3 is TGTGCCAGCAGCTTAGCGCTCCAAGAGACCCAGTACTTC. Translated: CASSLALQETQYF.

V gene TRBV7-3 combines with J gene TRBJ2-1; D is unclear. CDR1 SGHTA and CDR2 FQGTGA come from the germline V gene. This CDR3 contains 12 residues. V lost 4 bases and J 10 bases, leaving 11 bases between the germline ends. CDR3 loop: CASSSGASEQFF. For the CDR3, the DNA is TGTGCCAGCAGCTCCGGAGCATCCGAGCAGTTCTTC.

V usage is TRBV5-4 and J usage is TRBJ2-3; D remains unclear. V dropped 0 bases and J dropped 2 bases, with 13 bases sitting between them. Germline CDR1 SGHNT, CDR2 YYREEE (reference sequence). This CDR3 comprises 16 residues. CDR3 region: CASSLAADLLTDTQYF. CDR3 nucleotides: TGTGCCAGCAGCTTGGCCGCCGACTTACTCACAGATACGCAGTATTTT.

The chain carries TRBV18 and TRBJ2-5; D perhaps matches TRBD2 (7 bases). V was clipped by 1 base and J by 2 bases, with 14 bases between them. CDR3 length equals 16 residues. Germline CDR1 is KGHSH and CDR2 is LQKENI. The CDR3 loop is CASSPRGGESQETQYF. DNA of the CDR3: TGTGCCAGCTCACCACGGGGGGGCGAGTCACAAGAGACCCAGTACTTC.

The chain uses TRBV4-3 and TRBJ2-2, with TRBD1 identical over 7 bases. The CDR3 has 16 amino acids. Germline V CDR1 and CDR2: LGHNA, YSLEER. J lost 4 bases, V lost 1 base, and 6 bases had no gene match. For the CDR3, the DNA is TGCGCCAGCAGCCAAGGGATGGGACAGCTCACCGGGGAGCTGTTTTTT. Its protein product is CASSQGMGQLTGELFF.

V is TRBV10-3 and J is TRBJ2-5; D is undetermined. CDR1 and CDR2 from the germline V gene are ENHRY and SYGVKD. This CDR3 is built from 15 residues. Trimming removed 3 bases at V and 4 bases at J, with 15 bases between. CDR3 protein: CAISDPRAGLETQYF. The CDR3 DNA follows: TGTGCCATCAGTGATCCTCGGGCAGGCCTAGAGACCCAGTACTTC.

This chain links TRBV27 with TRBJ2-1; 15 bases align to TRBD2. V lost 3 bases to trimming and J lost 7 bases; unmatched junction nucleotides: 7. The CDR3 sequence is 17 residues long. Germline CDR1 and CDR2: MNHEY and SMNVEV (reference sequence). The CDR3 coding sequence is TGTGCCAGCAGTTTCGGACTAGCGGGAGGGAGTGTGAATGAGCAGTTCTTC. Translation: CASSFGLAGGSVNEQFF.

This chain links TRBV10-3 with TRBJ2-1; TRBD1 might be the D (6 bases). This CDR3 contains 13 residues. V dropped 8 bases and J dropped 8 bases, with 16 bases sitting between them. Germline V lookup: CDR1 ENHRY, CDR2 SYGVKD. The CDR3 sequence is CAIGGRPSDEQFF. In DNA form, the CDR3 reads TGTGCCATCGGGGGCAGGCCGTCGGATGAGCAGTTCTTC.

The chain is built from TRBV6-5 and TRBJ1-1; D is unclear. Trimming left V 10 bases short and J 2 bases short, with 11 bases between. Per germline, CDR1 MNHEY and CDR2 SVGAGI. This CDR3 comprises 12 residues. CDR3 sequence: CATHTINTEAFF. The CDR3, as DNA: TGTGCCACCCACACAATTAACACTGAAGCTTTCTTT.

The chain employs TRBV19 and TRBJ2-2, with D perhaps TRBD2 (5 bases). The CDR3 sequence is 16 residues long. Germline V lookup: CDR1 LNHDA, CDR2 SQIVND (reference sequence). Trimming removed 2 bases from V and 5 bases from J, with 15 bases in between. CDR3 nucleotide sequence: TGTGCCAGTAGTATAAGGCAGAGGGTTTGGACCGGGGAGCTGTTTTTT. Translated, it gives CASSIRQRVWTGELFF.

The chain combines TRBV10-3 with TRBJ2-2; TRBD1 matches 8 bases. Germline CDR1 ENHRY, CDR2 SYGVKD. V lost 6 bases to trimming and J lost 5 bases; unmatched junction nucleotides: 2. This CDR3 has 13 residues. CDR3 DNA sequence: TGTGCCATCAGGACAGGGGAGACCGGGGAGCTGTTTTTT. Its translation is CAIRTGETGELFF.

CDR3 bases: TGTGCCAGCAGCTTGGACCGGGGGTGGGAAGCTTTCTTT. Its protein product is CASSLDRGWEAFF. V is TRBV5-4 and J is TRBJ1-1; perhaps TRBD1 as D (5 bases). Looked up from germline, CDR1 is SGHNT and CDR2 is YYREEE (reference sequence). V lost 0 bases to trimming and J lost 8 bases, with 11 bases between them. This CDR3 is 13 amino acids long.

The chain carries TRBV21-1 and TRBJ1-5. TRBV21-1 counts as a pseudogene. The CDR3 spans 13 residues. CDR3 amino acids: CASSKHTFQPQHF. The CDR3 region has the DNA TGTGCCAGCAGCAAACACACTTTTCAGCCCCAGCATTTT.

The chain links TRBV7-2 to TRBJ1-1; D unclear. Trimming took 3 bases from V and 2 from J, leaving 7 bases between them. CDR1 is SGHTA, CDR2 FQGNSA, per germline. This CDR3 spans 13 amino acids. CDR3 in amino acids: CASSFRVNTEAFF. In nucleotides, the CDR3 is TGTGCCAGCAGCTTCCGGGTCAACACTGAAGCTTTCTTT.